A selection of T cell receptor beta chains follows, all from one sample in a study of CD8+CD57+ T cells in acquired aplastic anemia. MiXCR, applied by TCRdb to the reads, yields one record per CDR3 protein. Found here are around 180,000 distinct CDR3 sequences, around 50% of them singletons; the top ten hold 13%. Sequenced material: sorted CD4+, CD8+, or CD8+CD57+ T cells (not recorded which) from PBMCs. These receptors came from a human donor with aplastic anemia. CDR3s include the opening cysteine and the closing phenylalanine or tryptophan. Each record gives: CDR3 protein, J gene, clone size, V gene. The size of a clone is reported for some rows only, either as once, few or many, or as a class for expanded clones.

CASSEYGRTGFFETGELFF,TRBJ2-2,-,TRBV25-1
CASSFTTGDFTDTQYF,TRBJ2-3,-,TRBV7-6
CAISLGQGESAGEQYF,TRBJ2-7,-,TRBV10-3
CASSWRPGLSGNTIYF,TRBJ1-3,-,TRBV5-6
CASSPTQSGEQFF,TRBJ2-1,many,TRBV12-3/TRBV12-4
CASSFLAGGRIEQFF,TRBJ2-1,few,TRBV25-1
CASSTAWDEQFF,TRBJ2-1,-,TRBV14
CSVDPGQGDDEQYF,TRBJ2-7,-,TRBV29-1
CASSLDSYGYTF,TRBJ1-2,many,TRBV5-5
CASSVQDTTYEQYF,TRBJ2-7,-,TRBV5-6
CSVLRGGNPNYGYTF,TRBJ1-2,-,TRBV29-1
CATSRDGTSGANVLTF,TRBJ2-6,-,TRBV15
CATSDLQGSSGGSYNEQFF,TRBJ2-1,-,TRBV24-1
CATREGDEQFF,TRBJ2-1,-,TRBV24-1
CASSLAKQVGYTF,TRBJ1-2,many,TRBV7-9
CSASDLAGGGRQQFF,TRBJ2-1,-,TRBV20-1